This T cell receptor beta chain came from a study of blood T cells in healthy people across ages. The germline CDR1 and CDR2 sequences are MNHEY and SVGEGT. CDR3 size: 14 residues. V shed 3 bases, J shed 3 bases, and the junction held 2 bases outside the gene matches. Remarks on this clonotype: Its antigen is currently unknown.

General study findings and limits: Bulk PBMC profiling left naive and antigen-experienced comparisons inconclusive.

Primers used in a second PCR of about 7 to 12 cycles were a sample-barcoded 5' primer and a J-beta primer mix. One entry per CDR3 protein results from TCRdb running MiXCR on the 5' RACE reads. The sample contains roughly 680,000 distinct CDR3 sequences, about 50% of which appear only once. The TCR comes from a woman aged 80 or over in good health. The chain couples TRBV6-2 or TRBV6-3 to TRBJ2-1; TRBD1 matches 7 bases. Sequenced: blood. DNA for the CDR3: TGTGCCAGCAGTTATACAGGGGACTACAATGAGCAGTTCTTC. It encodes CASSYTGDYNEQFF.